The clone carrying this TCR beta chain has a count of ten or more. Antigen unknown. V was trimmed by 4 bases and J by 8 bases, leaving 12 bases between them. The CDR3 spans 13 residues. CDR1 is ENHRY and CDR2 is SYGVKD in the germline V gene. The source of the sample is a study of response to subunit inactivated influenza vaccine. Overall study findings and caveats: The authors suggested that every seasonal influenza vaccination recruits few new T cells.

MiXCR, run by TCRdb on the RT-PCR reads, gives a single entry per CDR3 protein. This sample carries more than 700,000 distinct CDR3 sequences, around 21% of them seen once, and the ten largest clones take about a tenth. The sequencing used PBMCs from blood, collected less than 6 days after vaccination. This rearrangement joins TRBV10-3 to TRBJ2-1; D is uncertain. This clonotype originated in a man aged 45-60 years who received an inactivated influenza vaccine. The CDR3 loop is CAISASEAHEQFF. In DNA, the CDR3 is TGTGCCATCAGTGCTTCAGAGGCCCATGAGCAGTTCTTC.